Each of the 30 T cell receptor beta chains below was sequenced from the same sample in a study of regulatory dendritic cells for organ transplantation. Measured with immunoSEQ multiplex PCR; TCRdb has only the in-frame clones, and not every one. Altogether about 29,000 clones are present, approximately 78% being singletons, with the ten largest covering 0.095% to 0.12%. Sequenced material: naive CD4+ T cells from blood. The subset denotes: CD45RA+ naive T cells. Receptor source: a human donor in good health.

In its sample, this clone was seen a few times. The chain is built from TRBV7-9 and TRBJ2-4; no clear D. The CDR3 is 14 amino acids. Per the germline V gene, CDR1 is SEHNR and CDR2 is FQNEAQ (reference sequence). V lost 5 bases, J lost 2 bases, and 10 bases lay in between. The CDR3 protein is CASSADTTKNIQYF. CDR3 coding DNA: TGTGCCAGCAGCGCTGACACCACCAAAAACATTCAGTACTTC.

The V gene is TRBV29-1, the J gene TRBJ2-5; D might be TRBD2 (5 bases). The CDR3 extends over 12 amino acids. Trimming stripped 6 bases from V and 4 bases from J, with 12 bases between. In germline, CDR1 is SQVTM, CDR2 ANQGSEA. The CDR3 nucleotides are TGCAGCGTGGACGGACTGGGAGAGACCCAGTACTTC. Amino acid sequence: CSVDGLGETQYF.

The gene calls are TRBV19 and TRBJ1-1; 8 bases fit TRBD1. The CDR3 extends over 14 amino acids. CDR1 and CDR2 (germline): LNHDA, SQIVND (reference sequence). With 3 bases clipped from V and 5 bases from J, the junction kept 5 bases outside the gene matches. CDR3 sequence reads: CASSIQNRGTEAFF. The CDR3 DNA reads TGTGCCAGTAGTATCCAGAACAGGGGGACTGAAGCTTTCTTT.

The chain recombines TRBV2 with TRBJ2-3; 8 positions match TRBD2. Germline V gene data show CDR1 as SNHLY and CDR2 as FYNNEI. The CDR3 has 14 amino acids. V gave up 2 bases and J gave up 6 bases; unmatched junction bases: 4. The CDR3 loop is CASSEIAGTDTQYF. For the CDR3, the DNA is TGTGCCAGCAGTGAAATAGCGGGGACGGATACGCAGTATTTT.

As to this clone: Relative to the germline gene, one junction end is altered; a read error may explain this. This chain joins TRBV11-2 and TRBJ2-2, with TRBD2 matching over 14 bases. Germline assignment: CDR1 SGHAT and CDR2 FQNNGV. CDR3 length: 17 amino acids. CDR3 sequence: CTSSLTSGGAVTGELFF. CDR3 coding DNA: TGTACCAGCAGTTTGACTAGCGGGGGGGCCGTTACCGGGGAGCTGTTTTTT.

This clone has just one count. The chain links TRBV18 to TRBJ1-3; 11 nucleotides align to TRBD1. This CDR3 comprises 16 residues. V lost 4 bases, J lost 10 bases, and 12 bases stayed unmatched. Germline V gene lookup returns CDR1 KGHSH and CDR2 LQKENI. CDR3 in DNA: TGTGCCAGCTCACTCCAACCGGACAGGGGGCTTGGGACCATATATTTT. Translation: CASSLQPDRGLGTIYF.

This sequence joins TRBV5-1 and TRBJ2-1, with D hard to call. The ends were cut back, 4 bases at V and 0 bases at J, with 14 bases in the middle. The CDR3 is 16 amino acids. Per germline, CDR1 SGHRS and CDR2 YFSETQ. CDR3 DNA: TGCGCCAGCAGCCTGGGTACTCCGAGCTCCTACAATGAGCAGTTCTTC. It encodes CASSLGTPSSYNEQFF.

The rearrangement links TRBV6-5 to TRBJ2-5; the D is unclear. Trimming removed 7 bases from V and 5 bases from J, with 11 bases in between. The germline gives CDR1 MNHEY, CDR2 SVGAGI. This CDR3 is 12 amino acids long. Here the CDR3 reads CASISSGETQYF. The CDR3 bases are TGTGCCAGCATCAGTTCCGGGGAGACCCAGTACTTC.

A few counts support this clone. This chain connects TRBV6-5 to TRBJ2-7, with D tentatively TRBD2 (6 bases). Germline V CDR1 and CDR2: MNHEY, SVGAGI. Trimming took 0 bases from V and 3 from J, leaving 12 bases between them. The CDR3 is 15 amino acids. The chain's CDR3 is CASSYSMGGNYEQYF. In DNA form, the CDR3 reads TGTGCCAGCAGTTACTCGATGGGGGGAAACTACGAGCAGTACTTC.

This chain links TRBV7-2 with TRBJ2-5, with a weak D call TRBD1 (7 bases). CDR1 SGHTA and CDR2 FQGNSA come from the germline V gene. This CDR3 spans 16 amino acids. With 1 base removed from V and 1 base from J, the gap between germline ends came to 13 bases. CDR3 in DNA: TGTGCCAGCAGCTTAGTAGGAGGGGGCCCCCAAGAGACCCAGTACTTC. Translating gives CASSLVGGGPQETQYF.

The chain is built from TRBV5-5 and TRBJ2-7; a weak D match, TRBD1 (6 bases). This CDR3 is built from 12 residues. Germline V gene data show CDR1 as SGHKS and CDR2 as YYEKEE (reference sequence). Deletions cut 2 bases from V and 3 bases from J, with 6 bases between. The CDR3 DNA sequence: TGTGCCAGCAGCTTACAGGGCTACGAGCAGTACTTC. It specifies CASSLQGYEQYF.

The chain recombines TRBV5-1 with TRBJ1-4; the match to TRBD1 covers 7 bases. V gave up 0 bases and J gave up 4 bases; unmatched junction bases: 9. Germline CDR1 and CDR2: SGHRS and YFSETQ. The CDR3 loop spans 17 amino acids. Written as DNA, the CDR3 is TGCGCCAGCAGCTTGGTCCCACGACAGGGTGATAATGAAAAACTGTTTTTT. Its translation is CASSLVPRQGDNEKLFF. Variable domain in full (rest from reference TRBV5-1 and TRBJ1-4): KAGVTQTPRYLIKTRGQQVTLSCSPISGHRSVSWYQQTPGQGLQFLFEYFSETQRNKGNFPGRFSGRQFSNSRSEMNVSTLELGDSALYLCASSLVPRQGDNEKLFFGSGTQLSVL.

This chain connects TRBV18 to TRBJ2-3; 14 positions agree with TRBD2. The germline V gene has CDR1 KGHSH and CDR2 LQKENI. The junction had 12 bases not matched to a gene; V was cut back by 3 bases and J by 4 bases. The length of the CDR3 is 19 residues. Written as DNA, the CDR3 is TGTGCCAGCTCACCCCGCTTTTCCGGGACTAGCGGGGGCCCAGATACGCAGTATTTT. It yields the protein CASSPRFSGTSGGPDTQYF. The full variable domain, rest sourced from reference TRBV18 and TRBJ2-3, is NAGVMQNPRHLVRRRGQEARLRCSPMKGHSHVYWYRQLPEEGLKFMVYLQKENIIDESGMPKERFSAEFPKEGPSILRIQQVVRGDSAAYFCASSPRFSGTSGGPDTQYFGPGTRLTVL.

The chain has TRBV19 and TRBJ2-3, with 8 nucleotides matching TRBD2. CDR1 is LNHDA and CDR2 is SQIVND in the germline V gene (reference sequence). The CDR3 is made up of 15 amino acids. V lost 4 bases to trimming and J lost 1 base; unmatched junction nucleotides: 4. The CDR3 here is CASSKAGAGTDTQYF. The CDR3, as DNA: TGTGCCAGTAGTAAAGCGGGGGCGGGCACAGATACGCAGTATTTT.

The CDR3 sequence is CASSLRLATGELFF. For the CDR3, the DNA is TGTGCCAGCAGTTTAAGACTAGCAACCGGGGAGCTGTTTTTT. The genes are TRBV2 and TRBJ2-2, with 7 bases fitting TRBD2. Germline CDR1 is SNHLY and CDR2 is FYNNEI. This CDR3 has 14 amino acids. Germline trimming cut 5 bases from V and 5 bases from J; bases unmatched to any gene: 5.

V is TRBV2 and J is TRBJ2-7; unclear D gene. Trimming left V 4 bases short and J 2 bases short, with 3 bases between. From germline, CDR1 is SNHLY and CDR2 FYNNEI. There are 11 residues in the CDR3. CDR3 nucleotides: TGTGCCAGCAGTGGAGCCTACGAGCAGTACTTC. This translates into CASSGAYEQYF.

CDR3 residues: CASGLARQGVGQPQHF. DNA for the CDR3: TGTGCTAGTGGTTTGGCCAGACAGGGGGTTGGTCAGCCCCAGCATTTT. The rearrangement uses TRBV12-5 and TRBJ1-5, with 9 bases matching TRBD1. CDR1 is LGHNT, CDR2 FRNRAP, per germline. V lost 1 base, J lost 6 bases, and 7 bases stayed unmatched. The CDR3 contains 16 residues.

The chain links TRBV28 to TRBJ1-1, with 8 bases aligning to TRBD1. The CDR3 runs 14 residues. CDR1 and CDR2 (germline): MDHEN, SYDVKM. With V trimmed by 4 bases and J by 2 bases, 3 bases remained unmatched. CDR3 protein: CASSSGTGNTEAFF. Written as DNA, the CDR3 is TGTGCCAGCAGTTCGGGGACAGGAAACACTGAAGCTTTCTTT.

Only one count was recorded for this clone. The chain has TRBV7-9 and TRBJ1-4, with a tentative D call TRBD1 (5 bases). In germline, CDR1 is SEHNR, CDR2 FQNEAQ (reference sequence). Trimming removed 3 bases from V and 0 bases from J, with 14 bases in between. CDR3 size: 17 residues. The DNA for the CDR3 is TGTGCCAGCAGCTTTTCGGCAGAGACAGCAACTAATGAAAAACTGTTTTTT. Protein product: CASSFSAETATNEKLFF. Variable domain in full (rest from reference TRBV7-9 and TRBJ1-4): DTGVSQNPRHKITKRGQNVTFRCDPISEHNRLYWYRQTLGQGPEFLTYFQNEAQLEKSRLLSDRFSAERPKGSFSTLEIQRTEQGDSAMYLCASSFSAETATNEKLFFGSGTQLSVL.

The genes are TRBV5-1 and TRBJ2-1; D possibly corresponds to TRBD1 (6 bases). This CDR3 spans 16 amino acids. Germline lookup yields CDR1 SGHRS and CDR2 YFSETQ. Trimming left V 1 base short and J 8 bases short, with 19 bases between. The CDR3 nucleotides are TGCGCCAGCAGCTTGATGACTGCCTCACAGGGCGATGAGCAGTTCTTC. Its protein is CASSLMTASQGDEQFF.

The chain has TRBV11-3 and TRBJ1-2; the match to TRBD1 covers 8 bases. Germline trimming cut 6 bases from V and 7 bases from J; bases unmatched to any gene: 4. The CDR3 has 12 residues. Per germline, CDR1 SGHNT and CDR2 YENEEA. The CDR3 bases are TGTGCCAGCAGACGGACAGGGCTTGGCTACACCTTC. It translates to CASRRTGLGYTF.

This chain joins TRBV2 and TRBJ1-5; tentatively, D is TRBD1 (5 bases). Germline CDR1 is SNHLY and CDR2 is FYNNEI. V lost 3 bases, J lost 7 bases, and 13 bases lay in between. This CDR3 spans 14 amino acids. CDR3 nucleotide sequence: TGTGCCAGCAGTGAGTCGGGGGGAGACCAGCCCCAGCATTTT. It is translated as CASSESGGDQPQHF.

The rearrangement joins TRBV6-6 to TRBJ1-1; possible D gene TRBD1, 6 bases. Per the germline V gene, CDR1 is MNHNY and CDR2 is SVGAGI (reference sequence). Trimming cost V 5 bases and J 4 bases, with 20 bases left between them. The CDR3 loop spans 16 amino acids. Here the CDR3 reads CASSNPTTGGGTEAFF. Written as DNA, the CDR3 is TGTGCCAGCAGTAACCCAACGACAGGAGGAGGCACTGAAGCTTTCTTT.

The chain uses TRBV2 and TRBJ2-1; TRBD1 might be the D (5 bases). The length of the CDR3 is 13 residues. Looked up from germline, CDR1 is SNHLY and CDR2 is FYNNEI. V was trimmed by 7 bases and J by 10 bases, leaving 17 bases between them. For the CDR3, the DNA is TGTGCCAGCAACGGGCAGGGCCAGGGCGAGCAGTTCTTC. It is translated as CASNGQGQGEQFF.

The chain links TRBV6-1 to TRBJ1-6; maybe TRBD1 (6 bases). CDR1 is MNHNS, CDR2 SASEGT, per germline. V was trimmed by 5 bases and J by 10 bases, leaving 9 bases between them. CDR3 length: 12 amino acids. This CDR3 is CASSPGESPLHF. In nucleotides, the CDR3 is TGTGCCAGCAGTCCAGGGGAGTCACCCCTCCACTTT.

The chain uses TRBV18 and TRBJ2-5; 8 bases align to TRBD2. This CDR3 has 17 residues. From germline, CDR1 is KGHSH and CDR2 LQKENI. The V segment lost 0 bases and the J segment 5 bases; nucleotides outside the gene matches: 11. CDR3 amino acids: CASSPPRIAGSGETQYF. The CDR3 coding sequence is TGTGCCAGCTCACCACCGCGGATAGCGGGGTCTGGGGAGACCCAGTACTTC. The whole variable domain, filled in from reference TRBV18 and TRBJ2-5, reads NAGVMQNPRHLVRRRGQEARLRCSPMKGHSHVYWYRQLPEEGLKFMVYLQKENIIDESGMPKERFSAEFPKEGPSILRIQQVVRGDSAAYFCASSPPRIAGSGETQYFGPGTRLLVL.

The chain has TRBV18 and TRBJ1-3, with D possibly being TRBD1 (5 bases). The CDR3 is 16 residues long. The V end lost 5 bases, the J end lost 0 bases, and 14 bases lay between the germline ends. Germline assignment: CDR1 KGHSH and CDR2 LQKENI. The CDR3 is CASSSQGTDSGNTIYF. The CDR3 DNA sequence: TGTGCCAGCTCATCGCAGGGTACCGACTCTGGAAACACCATATATTTT. The complete variable domain, with remaining parts taken from reference TRBV18 and TRBJ1-3, reads NAGVMQNPRHLVRRRGQEARLRCSPMKGHSHVYWYRQLPEEGLKFMVYLQKENIIDESGMPKERFSAEFPKEGPSILRIQQVVRGDSAAYFCASSSQGTDSGNTIYFGEGSWLTVV.

This rearrangement joins TRBV9 to TRBJ2-2; maybe TRBD2 (5 bases). The V and J ends lost 5 bases and 1 base respectively, with 12 bases between them. The length of the CDR3 is 15 residues. CDR1 is SGDLS, CDR2 YYNGEE, per germline. DNA for the CDR3: TGTGCCAGCAGGATGGGGAGCGAGAACACCGGGGAGCTGTTTTTT. This sequence encodes CASRMGSENTGELFF. The full variable domain, in which reference TRBV9 and TRBJ2-2 provide the parts outside the CDR3, is DSGVTQTPKHLITATGQRVTLRCSPRSGDLSVYWYQQSLDQGLQFLIQYYNGEERAKGNILERFSAQQFPDLHSELNLSSLELGDSALYFCASRMGSENTGELFFGEGSRLTVL.

There are a few counts of this clone. The gene calls are TRBV19 and TRBJ1-1; D possibly corresponds to TRBD1 (6 bases). With 7 bases removed from V and 6 bases from J, the gap between germline ends came to 18 bases. Germline V CDR1 and CDR2: LNHDA, SQIVND (reference sequence). This CDR3 has 14 amino acids. The DNA for the CDR3 is TGTGCCAGTATCCCACTAGAGGGGGGGTCTGAAGCTTTCTTT. Amino acid sequence: CASIPLEGGSEAFF.

The chain links TRBV9 to TRBJ2-5; 11 bases line up with TRBD2. The CDR3 extends over 16 amino acids. J gave up 5 bases and V 3 bases, and 9 bases lay outside the gene matches. CDR1 and CDR2 (germline): SGDLS, YYNGEE. The DNA of the CDR3 is TGTGCCAGCAGCGAAGATAGCGGGGGGGCCTGGGAGACCCAGTACTTC. It is translated as CASSEDSGGAWETQYF. The full variable domain, in which reference TRBV9 and TRBJ2-5 provide the parts outside the CDR3, is DSGVTQTPKHLITATGQRVTLRCSPRSGDLSVYWYQQSLDQGLQFLIQYYNGEERAKGNILERFSAQQFPDLHSELNLSSLELGDSALYFCASSEDSGGAWETQYFGPGTRLLVL.